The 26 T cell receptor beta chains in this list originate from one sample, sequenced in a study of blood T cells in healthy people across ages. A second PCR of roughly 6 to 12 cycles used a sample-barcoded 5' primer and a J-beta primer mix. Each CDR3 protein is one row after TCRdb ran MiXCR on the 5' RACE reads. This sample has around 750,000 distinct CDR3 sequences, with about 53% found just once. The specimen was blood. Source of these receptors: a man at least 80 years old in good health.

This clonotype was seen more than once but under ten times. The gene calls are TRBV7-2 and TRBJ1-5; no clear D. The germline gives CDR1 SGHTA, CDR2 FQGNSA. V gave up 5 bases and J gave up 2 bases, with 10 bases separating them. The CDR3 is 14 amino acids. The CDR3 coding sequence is TGTGCCAGCAGCACCGACGTAGGCAATCAGCCCCAGCATTTT. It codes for CASSTDVGNQPQHF.

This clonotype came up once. The CDR3 loop is CASLRANNSPLHF. CDR3 bases: TGTGCCAGCTTGAGGGCCAATAATTCACCCCTCCACTTT. This chain uses TRBV12-3 or TRBV12-4 with TRBJ1-6; D not certain. The V gene lost 8 bases and the J gene lost 5 bases, with 10 bases spanning the gap. The CDR3 is 13 residues long.

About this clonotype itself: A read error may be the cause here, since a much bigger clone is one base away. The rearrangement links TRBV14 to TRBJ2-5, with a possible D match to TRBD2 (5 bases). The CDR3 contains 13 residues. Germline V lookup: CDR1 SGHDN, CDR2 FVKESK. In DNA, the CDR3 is TGTGCCAGCAGCCAAGATTTAGGTAGCGAGCAGCACTTC. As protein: CASSQDLGSEQHF.

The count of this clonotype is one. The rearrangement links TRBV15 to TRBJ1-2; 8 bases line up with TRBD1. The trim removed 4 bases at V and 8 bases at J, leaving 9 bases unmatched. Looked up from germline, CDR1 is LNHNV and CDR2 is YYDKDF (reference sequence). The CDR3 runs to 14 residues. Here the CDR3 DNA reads TGTGCCACCAGCACGAGGACAGGGATTGAAGGCTACACCTTC. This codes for CATSTRTGIEGYTF.

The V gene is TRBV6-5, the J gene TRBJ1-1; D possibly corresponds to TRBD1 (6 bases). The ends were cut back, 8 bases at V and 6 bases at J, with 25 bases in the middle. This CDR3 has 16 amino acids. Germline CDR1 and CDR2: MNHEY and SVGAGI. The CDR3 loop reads CASLPYRAGAVAEAFF. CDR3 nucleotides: TGTGCCAGCCTACCCTACAGGGCTGGGGCGGTGGCTGAAGCTTTCTTT.

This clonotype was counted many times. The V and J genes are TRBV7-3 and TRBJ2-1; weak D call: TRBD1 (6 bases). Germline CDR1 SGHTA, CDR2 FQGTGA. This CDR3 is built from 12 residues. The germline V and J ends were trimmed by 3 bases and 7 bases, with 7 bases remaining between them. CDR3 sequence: CASSLQGNEQFF. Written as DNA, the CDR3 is TGTGCCAGCAGCTTGCAGGGGAATGAGCAGTTCTTC.

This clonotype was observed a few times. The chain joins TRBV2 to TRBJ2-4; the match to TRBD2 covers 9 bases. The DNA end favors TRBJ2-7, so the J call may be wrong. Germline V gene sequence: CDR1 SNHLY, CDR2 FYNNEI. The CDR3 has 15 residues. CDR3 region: CASSERFSGRNEQYF. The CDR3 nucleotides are TGTGCCAGCAGTGAAAGGTTTAGCGGGAGAAACGAGCAGTACTTC.

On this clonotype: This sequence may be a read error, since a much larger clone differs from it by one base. CDR3 sequence reads: CASSRGLLEEQFF. Written as DNA, the CDR3 is TGTGCCAGCAGCCGGGGCCTACTGGAAGAGCAGTTCTTC. This chain connects TRBV3-1 to TRBJ2-1, with a possible D match to TRBD1 (5 bases). The germline gives CDR1 LGHDT, CDR2 YNNKEL (reference sequence). The V and J ends lost 4 bases and 10 bases respectively, with 14 bases between them. The CDR3 has 13 residues.

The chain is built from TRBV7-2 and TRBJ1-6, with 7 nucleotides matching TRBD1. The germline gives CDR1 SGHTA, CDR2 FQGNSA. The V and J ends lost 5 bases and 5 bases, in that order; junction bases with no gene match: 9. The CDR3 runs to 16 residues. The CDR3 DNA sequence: TGTGCCAGCAGCGGGCGGCGGGACAGAAATAATTCACCCCTCCACTTT. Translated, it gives CASSGRRDRNNSPLHF.

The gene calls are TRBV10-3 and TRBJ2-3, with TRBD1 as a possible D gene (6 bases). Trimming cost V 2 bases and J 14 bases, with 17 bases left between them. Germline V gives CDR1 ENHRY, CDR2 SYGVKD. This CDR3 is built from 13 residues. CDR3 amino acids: CAISEVQGTYAYF. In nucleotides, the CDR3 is TGTGCCATCAGTGAGGTTCAGGGGACATACGCGTATTTT.

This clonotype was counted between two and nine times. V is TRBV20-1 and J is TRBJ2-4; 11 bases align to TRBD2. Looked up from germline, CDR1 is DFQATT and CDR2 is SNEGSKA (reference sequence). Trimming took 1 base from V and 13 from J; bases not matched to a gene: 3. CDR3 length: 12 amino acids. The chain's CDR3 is CSARVSGGVQYF. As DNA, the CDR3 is TGCAGTGCTAGAGTTAGCGGGGGGGTGCAGTACTTC.

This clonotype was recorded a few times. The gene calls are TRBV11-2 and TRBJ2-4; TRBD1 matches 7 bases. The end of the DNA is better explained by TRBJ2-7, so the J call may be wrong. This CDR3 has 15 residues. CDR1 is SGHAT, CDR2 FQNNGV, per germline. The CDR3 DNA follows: TGTGCCAGCAGCTTAGATCTCGGGACAGCGTACGAGCAGTACTTC. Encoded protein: CASSLDLGTAYEQYF.

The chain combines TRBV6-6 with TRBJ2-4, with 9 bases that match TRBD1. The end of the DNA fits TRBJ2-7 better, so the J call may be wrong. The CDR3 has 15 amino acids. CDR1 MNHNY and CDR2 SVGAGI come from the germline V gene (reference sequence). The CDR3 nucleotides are TGTGCCAGCAGTTACTCGACAGGGGGAGTCTACGAGCAGTACTTC. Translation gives CASSYSTGGVYEQYF.

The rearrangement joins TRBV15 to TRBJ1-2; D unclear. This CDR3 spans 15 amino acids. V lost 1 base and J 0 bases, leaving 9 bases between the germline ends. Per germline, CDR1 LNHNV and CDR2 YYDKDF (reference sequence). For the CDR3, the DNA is TGTGCCACCAGCAGAGTTGCCAGCTCTAACTATGGCTACACCTTC. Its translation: CATSRVASSNYGYTF.

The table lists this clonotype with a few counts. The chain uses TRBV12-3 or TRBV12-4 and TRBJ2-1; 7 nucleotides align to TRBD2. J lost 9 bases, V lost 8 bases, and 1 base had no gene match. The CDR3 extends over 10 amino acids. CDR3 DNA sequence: TGTGCCAGCGGGGAGGGTGAGCAGTTCTTC. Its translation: CASGEGEQFF.

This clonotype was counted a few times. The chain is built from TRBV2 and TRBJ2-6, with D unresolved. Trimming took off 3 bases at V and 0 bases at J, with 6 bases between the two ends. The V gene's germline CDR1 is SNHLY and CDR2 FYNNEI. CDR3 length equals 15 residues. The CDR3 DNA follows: TGTGCCAGCAGTGACAATCCCTCTGGGGCCAACGTCCTGACTTTC. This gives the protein CASSDNPSGANVLTF.

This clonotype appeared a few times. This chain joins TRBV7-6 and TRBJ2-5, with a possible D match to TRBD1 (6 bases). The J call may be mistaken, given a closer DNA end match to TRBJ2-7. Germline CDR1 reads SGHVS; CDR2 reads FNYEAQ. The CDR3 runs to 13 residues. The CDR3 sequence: CASSLGTVGEQYF. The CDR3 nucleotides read TGTGCCAGCAGCTTAGGGACAGTAGGCGAGCAGTACTTC.

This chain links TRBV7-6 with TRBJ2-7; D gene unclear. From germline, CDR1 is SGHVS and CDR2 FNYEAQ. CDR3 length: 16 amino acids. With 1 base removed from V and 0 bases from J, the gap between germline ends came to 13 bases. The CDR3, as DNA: TGTGCCAGCAGCTTAGGTATGGGGTTGAGCTCCTACGAGCAGTACTTC. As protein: CASSLGMGLSSYEQYF.

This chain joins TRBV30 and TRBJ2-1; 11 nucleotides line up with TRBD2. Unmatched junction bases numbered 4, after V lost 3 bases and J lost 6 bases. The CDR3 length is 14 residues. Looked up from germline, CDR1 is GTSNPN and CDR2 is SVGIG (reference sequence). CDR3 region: CAWRGTSGPNEQFF. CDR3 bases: TGTGCCTGGAGGGGGACTAGCGGCCCCAATGAGCAGTTCTTC.

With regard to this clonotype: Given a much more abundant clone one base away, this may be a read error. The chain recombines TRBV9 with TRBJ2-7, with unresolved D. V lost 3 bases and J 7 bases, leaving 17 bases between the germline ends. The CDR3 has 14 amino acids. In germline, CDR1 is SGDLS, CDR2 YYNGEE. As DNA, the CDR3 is TGTGCCAGCAGCGGGACGTTGTTGTATAATGAGCAGTACTTC. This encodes CASSGTLLYNEQYF.

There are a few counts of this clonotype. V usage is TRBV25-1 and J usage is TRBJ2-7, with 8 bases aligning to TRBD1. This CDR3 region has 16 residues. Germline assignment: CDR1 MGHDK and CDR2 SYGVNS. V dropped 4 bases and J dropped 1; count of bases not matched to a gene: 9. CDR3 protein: CASSAYGTGGSYEQYF. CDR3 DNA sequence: TGTGCCAGCAGTGCATACGGGACAGGAGGATCCTACGAGCAGTACTTC.

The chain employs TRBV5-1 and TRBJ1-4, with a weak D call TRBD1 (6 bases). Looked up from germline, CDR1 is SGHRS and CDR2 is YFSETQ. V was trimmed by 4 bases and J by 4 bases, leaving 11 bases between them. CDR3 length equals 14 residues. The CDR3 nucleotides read TGCGCCAGCAGCGCCGACAGGAGTAATGAAAAACTGTTTTTT. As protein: CASSADRSNEKLFF.

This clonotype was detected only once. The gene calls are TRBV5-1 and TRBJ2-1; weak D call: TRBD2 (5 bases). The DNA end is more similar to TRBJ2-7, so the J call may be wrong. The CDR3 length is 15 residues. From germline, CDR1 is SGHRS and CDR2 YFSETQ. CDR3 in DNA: TGCGCCAGCAGCTTTGAGGGCAACTCCTACAATGAGCAGTACTTC. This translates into CASSFEGNSYNEQYF.

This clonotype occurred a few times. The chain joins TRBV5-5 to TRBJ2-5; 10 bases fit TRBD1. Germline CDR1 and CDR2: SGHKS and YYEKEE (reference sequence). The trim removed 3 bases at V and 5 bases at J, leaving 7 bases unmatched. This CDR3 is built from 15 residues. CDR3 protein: CASSSWDRGEETQYF. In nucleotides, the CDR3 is TGTGCCAGCAGCTCTTGGGACAGGGGTGAGGAGACCCAGTACTTC.

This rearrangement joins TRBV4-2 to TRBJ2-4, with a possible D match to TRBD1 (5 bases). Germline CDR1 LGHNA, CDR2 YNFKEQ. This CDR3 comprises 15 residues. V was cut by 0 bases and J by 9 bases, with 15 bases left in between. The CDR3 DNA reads TGTGCCAGCAGCCAAGAACCCTACCAAAGGGGCATTCAGTACTTC. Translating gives CASSQEPYQRGIQYF.

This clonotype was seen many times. The CDR3 here is CASSFPGRGNDEQYF. The CDR3 DNA is TGTGCCAGCAGCTTTCCGGGCAGGGGTAACGACGAGCAGTACTTC. The chain carries TRBV28 and TRBJ2-7; tentative D call: TRBD1 (6 bases). The V end lost 6 bases, the J end lost 5 bases, and 20 bases lay between the germline ends. The CDR3 length is 15 residues. Germline CDR1 is MDHEN and CDR2 is SYDVKM.